The 24 T cell receptor beta chains listed next were all sequenced from one sample in a study of cytomegalovirus exposure and HLA in healthy donors (dated by TCRdb to about 2017). Library generation was performed with the immunoSEQ multiplex PCR assay. The multiplex PCR relied on a mix of 60 forward primers for TCR Vbeta segments and 13 reverse primers for TCR Jbeta segments. Here the immuneACCESS table is served through TCRdb, limited to in-frame sequences with V and J called. Missing clones are a known gap in these copies; in checked studies unresolved V genes cover under half, and the rest lacks a known reason. This sample is represented by roughly 100,000 clones; about 69% of them were singletons. In total, the top ten clones hold roughly 1.3% of the sample. The sequenced material came from PBMCs. The receptors derive from a man aged 40-49 years in good health and CMV-seronegative.

This clone appeared a few times. V gene TRBV2 combines with J gene TRBJ2-7, with 10 nucleotides matching TRBD2. Germline V lookup: CDR1 SNHLY, CDR2 FYNNEI. After removal of 6 bases from V and 5 bases from J, the junction contained 7 bases not matched to a gene. This CDR3 region has 14 residues. The CDR3 sequence: CASRAAGGPNEQYF. Here the CDR3 DNA reads TGTGCCAGCAGGGCAGCGGGAGGGCCCAACGAGCAGTACTTC.

This sequence joins TRBV7-8 and TRBJ1-5, with 7 bases identical to TRBD1. This CDR3 region has 14 residues. In germline, CDR1 is SGHVS, CDR2 FQNEAQ. V was pared by 5 bases and J by 4 bases, with 5 bases of the junction left unmatched. The CDR3 DNA follows: TGTGCCAGCAGCACCCCGACAGGGAATCAGCCCCAGCATTTT. It encodes CASSTPTGNQPQHF.

This chain joins TRBV7-9 and TRBJ2-1, with unresolved D. Trimming pared 1 base from V and 8 bases from J, leaving 6 bases between. CDR1 and CDR2 (germline): SEHNR, FQNEAQ (reference sequence). The CDR3 spans 12 residues. The CDR3 region is CASSLVRDEQFF. CDR3 bases: TGTGCCAGCAGCTTAGTTCGGGATGAGCAGTTCTTC.

V is TRBV5-1 and J is TRBJ2-7, with 7 bases that match TRBD1. The V gene end was trimmed by 4 bases and the J gene end by 1 base; junction bases not matched to a gene: 5. This CDR3 is built from 14 residues. Germline CDR1 is SGHRS and CDR2 is YFSETQ. The CDR3 nucleotides are TGCGCCAGCAGCCCCGGACAGGCTTCCTACGAGCAGTACTTC. Its protein product is CASSPGQASYEQYF.

This chain joins TRBV18 and TRBJ2-2; a weak D match, TRBD1 (6 bases). CDR3 length equals 15 residues. Per germline, CDR1 KGHSH and CDR2 LQKENI. Between the trimmed V and J ends, which lost 5 bases and 1 base, there was a span of 11 bases. CDR3 sequence (DNA): TGTGCCAGCTCAGTGCAGGGGTGGAACACCGGGGAGCTGTTTTTT. This translates into CASSVQGWNTGELFF.

The chain links TRBV13 to TRBJ2-7; TRBD2 aligns across 10 bases. V gave up 6 bases and J gave up 7 bases; unmatched junction bases: 15. Per germline, CDR1 PRHDT and CDR2 FYEKMQ (reference sequence). CDR3 length: 16 amino acids. The CDR3 protein is CASSLLAGVNLREQYF. The DNA of the CDR3 is TGTGCCAGCAGTCTGCTAGCGGGAGTTAACCTACGAGAGCAGTACTTC.

The V and J genes are TRBV6-5 and TRBJ1-5, with D perhaps TRBD1 (5 bases). The germline V gene encodes CDR1 MNHEY and CDR2 SVGAGI. The length of the CDR3 is 15 residues. The germline V and J ends were trimmed by 6 bases and 2 bases, with 14 bases remaining between them. DNA of the CDR3: TGTGCCAGCAGCTTATGGGGGGACGGCAATCAGCCCCAGCATTTT. Translating gives CASSLWGDGNQPQHF.

V usage is TRBV4-2 and J usage is TRBJ1-2; 7 nucleotides align to TRBD1. This CDR3 has 15 residues. J gave up 2 bases and V 2 bases, and 5 bases lay outside the gene matches. The germline V gene has CDR1 LGHNA and CDR2 YNFKEQ. The CDR3, as DNA: TGTGCCAGCAGCCAAACCCAGACAGGGAACTATGGCTACACCTTC. It encodes CASSQTQTGNYGYTF.

With respect to this clone: Other DNA sequences within the sample encode an identical CDR3. The V gene is TRBV7-6, the J gene TRBJ2-7; weak D call: TRBD2 (6 bases). The length of the CDR3 is 16 residues. V lost 0 bases and J 0 bases, leaving 12 bases between the germline ends. Germline lookup yields CDR1 SGHVS and CDR2 FNYEAQ. The CDR3 region has the DNA TGTGCCAGCAGCTTAGCGGCGGGGAACCCCTCCTACGAGCAGTACTTC. Its translation: CASSLAAGNPSYEQYF.

The count of this clone is one. The rearrangement uses TRBV2 and TRBJ2-2, with a possible D match to TRBD1 (5 bases). The V and J ends lost 5 bases and 0 bases respectively, with 10 bases between them. Per the germline V gene, CDR1 is SNHLY and CDR2 is FYNNEI. This CDR3 is built from 15 residues. In DNA, the CDR3 is TGTGCCAGCAGTACGACAGTTCCGAACACCGGGGAGCTGTTTTTT. Encoded protein: CASSTTVPNTGELFF.

The sample holds a few counts of this clone. The V call is TRBV18, the J call TRBJ2-7; no clear D gene. The CDR3 has 16 amino acids. V dropped 3 bases and J dropped 0 bases, with 15 bases sitting between them. Germline CDR1 is KGHSH and CDR2 is LQKENI. The CDR3 reads CASSPFYTESSYEQYF. In DNA, the CDR3 is TGTGCCAGCTCACCCTTCTATACAGAGAGCTCCTACGAGCAGTACTTC. Together with reference TRBV18 and TRBJ2-7, the CDR3 gives the full variable domain: NAGVMQNPRHLVRRRGQEARLRCSPMKGHSHVYWYRQLPEEGLKFMVYLQKENIIDESGMPKERFSAEFPKEGPSILRIQQVVRGDSAAYFCASSPFYTESSYEQYFGPGTRLTVT.

The gene calls are TRBV5-6 and TRBJ2-7, with a weak D call TRBD2 (6 bases). Trimming pared 0 bases from V and 2 bases from J, leaving 12 bases between. There are 15 residues in the CDR3. CDR1 SGHDT and CDR2 YYEEEE come from the germline V gene. Here the CDR3 DNA reads TGTGCCAGCAGCTTGGCGGGGGTAGGGCCCTACGAGCAGTACTTC. Translating gives CASSLAGVGPYEQYF.

The chain recombines TRBV4-1 with TRBJ2-7; weak D call: TRBD1 (5 bases). V was cut by 2 bases and J by 0 bases, with 11 bases left in between. The CDR3 length is 15 residues. Per the germline V gene, CDR1 is MGHRA and CDR2 is YSYEKL. CDR3 in DNA: TGCGCCAGCAGCCAAATGGGGCCCAGCTCCTACGAGCAGTACTTC. This sequence encodes CASSQMGPSSYEQYF.

V gene TRBV30 combines with J gene TRBJ2-1; D is unresolved. Between the trimmed V and J ends, which lost 4 bases and 3 bases, there was a span of 10 bases. Germline-derived CDR1 and CDR2 are GTSNPN and SVGIG (reference sequence). The CDR3 has 13 amino acids. The CDR3 nucleotides read TGTGCCTGGACGGAGTACTTCTACAATGAGCAGTTCTTC. It codes for CAWTEYFYNEQFF. Full variable domain (outside the CDR3, taken from reference TRBV30 and TRBJ2-1): SQTIHQWPATLVQPVGSPLSLECTVEGTSNPNLYWYRQAAGRGLQLLFYSVGIGQISSEVPQNLSASRPQDRQFILSSKKLLLSDSGFYLCAWTEYFYNEQFFGPGTRLTVL.

This rearrangement joins TRBV18 to TRBJ1-5; 9 nucleotides agree with TRBD1. The junction had 7 bases not matched to a gene; V was cut back by 2 bases and J by 2 bases. The CDR3 is 17 residues long. Per the germline V gene, CDR1 is KGHSH and CDR2 is LQKENI. The CDR3 DNA reads TGTGCCAGCTCACCAACCGGACAGGGGTTGGGCAATCAGCCCCAGCATTTT. This translates into CASSPTGQGLGNQPQHF. The entire variable domain, with the rest obtained from reference TRBV18 and TRBJ1-5, is as follows: NAGVMQNPRHLVRRRGQEARLRCSPMKGHSHVYWYRQLPEEGLKFMVYLQKENIIDESGMPKERFSAEFPKEGPSILRIQQVVRGDSAAYFCASSPTGQGLGNQPQHFGDGTRLSIL.

The chain joins TRBV5-1 to TRBJ1-3; D is perhaps TRBD1 (6 bases). The length of the CDR3 is 13 residues. The germline V and J ends were trimmed by 4 bases and 4 bases, with 9 bases remaining between them. The germline gives CDR1 SGHRS, CDR2 YFSETQ. For the CDR3, the DNA is TGCGCCAGCAGCACGGACAGAGGAAACACCATATATTTT. Protein: CASSTDRGNTIYF.

DNA of the CDR3: TGCGCCAGCAGCGCAGGGACAGGCGGTCAAGAGACCCAGTACTTC. It yields the protein CASSAGTGGQETQYF. J is TRBJ2-5 and V is TRBV5-1, with 8 bases identical to TRBD1. The CDR3 loop spans 15 amino acids. CDR1 is SGHRS, CDR2 YFSETQ, per germline. J lost 2 bases, V lost 4 bases, and 7 bases had no gene match.

This clone has more than one count but fewer than ten. The chain carries TRBV10-2 and TRBJ1-3; D not resolved. This CDR3 spans 15 amino acids. Per the germline V gene, CDR1 is WSHSY and CDR2 is SAAADI. V dropped 3 bases and J dropped 0 bases, with 9 bases sitting between them. CDR3 nucleotide sequence: TGCGCCAGCAGTGATGAAGGGAGCTCTGGAAACACCATATATTTT. It yields the protein CASSDEGSSGNTIYF.

The chain combines TRBV4-2 with TRBJ2-3, with D maybe TRBD1 (5 bases). Trimming took off 5 bases at V and 7 bases at J, with 13 bases between the two ends. This CDR3 is built from 13 residues. In germline, CDR1 is LGHNA, CDR2 YNFKEQ. The CDR3 DNA sequence: TGTGCCAGCAGCTTAGGGGTCGATAATACGCAGTATTTT. This sequence encodes CASSLGVDNTQYF.

About this clone itself: Compared with germline, one end of the junction differs, possibly owing to a read error. The chain joins TRBV7-9 to TRBJ2-6; the match to TRBD2 covers 7 bases. CDR1 and CDR2 (germline): SEHNR, FQNEAQ (reference sequence). The CDR3 runs 19 residues. The CDR3 DNA reads as TGTTCCAGCAGCGCGCGCGACACGGAGGGGAGGGAAGGGGCCAACGTCCTGACTTTC. Encoded protein: CSSSARDTEGREGANVLTF.

In this sample, this clone turned up a few times. The V gene is TRBV25-1, the J gene TRBJ1-6, with TRBD1 identical over 10 bases. Trimming cost V 3 bases and J 9 bases; bases outside gene matches: 5. Germline V lookup: CDR1 MGHDK, CDR2 SYGVNS. The CDR3 is 15 amino acids. The CDR3 DNA follows: TGTGCCAGCAGTGAGCCGGGACAGGGGTTTTCACCCCTCCACTTT. This gives the protein CASSEPGQGFSPLHF.

This clone was seen a few times. The genes are TRBV29-1 and TRBJ2-7, with a possible D match to TRBD1 (5 bases). This CDR3 has 13 amino acids. V lost 4 bases and J 6 bases, leaving 16 bases between the germline ends. Germline V gene data show CDR1 as SQVTM and CDR2 as ANQGSEA. CDR3 nucleotide sequence: TGCAGCGTTGGGGAAGGGGAATTCAGCGAGCAGTACTTC. Translating gives CSVGEGEFSEQYF.

The rearrangement joins TRBV9 to TRBJ2-5; 8 nucleotides match TRBD1. From germline, CDR1 is SGDLS and CDR2 YYNGEE. This CDR3 contains 14 residues. After removal of 6 bases from V and 2 bases from J, the junction contained 6 bases not matched to a gene. CDR3 region: CASTGQGNQETQYF. CDR3 sequence (DNA): TGTGCCAGCACTGGACAGGGAAATCAAGAGACCCAGTACTTC.

The J gene is TRBJ1-2, the V gene TRBV2; TRBD1 aligns across 8 bases. The germline V gene encodes CDR1 SNHLY and CDR2 FYNNEI. V dropped 6 bases and J dropped 4; count of bases not matched to a gene: 7. CDR3 size: 14 residues. The CDR3 region has the DNA TGTGCCAGCAGCCCATCCGGGACAGGCTATGGCTACACCTTC. This encodes CASSPSGTGYGYTF. Combining the CDR3 with reference TRBV2 and TRBJ1-2 gives the whole variable domain EPEVTQTPSHQVTQMGQEVILRCVPISNHLYFYWYRQILGQKVEFLVSFYNNEISEKSEIFDDQFSVERPDGSNFTLKIRSTKLEDSAMYFCASSPSGTGYGYTFGSGTRLTVV.